One sample yielded the 3 T cell receptor beta chains listed below, sequenced in a study of OX40 agonist ivuxolimab in advanced cancers. Only in-frame clones appear in the TCRdb table, and some are missing; sequencing was by immunoSEQ multiplex PCR. The sample records over 45,000 clones, about 85% being singletons. The sample in question was CD4+ or CD8+ T cells sorted from blood, obtained in a trial of the OX40 agonist ivuxolimab. The source of these receptors is an adult with an advanced solid tumor such as melanoma, head and neck, liver or kidney cancer.

The chain recombines TRBV11-3 with TRBJ1-1; D call uncertain. Trimming took off 3 bases at V and 1 base at J, with 6 bases between the two ends. CDR3 length: 13 residues. CDR1 and CDR2 (germline): SGHNT, YENEEA. The CDR3 sequence is CASSFIGNTEAFF. As DNA, the CDR3 is TGTGCCAGCAGCTTCATCGGGAACACTGAAGCTTTCTTT.

This rearrangement joins TRBV12-5 to TRBJ1-3; D unresolved. Germline V gene sequence: CDR1 LGHNT, CDR2 FRNRAP. CDR3 length equals 16 residues. Trimming pared 5 bases from V and 0 bases from J, leaving 14 bases between. The CDR3 DNA is TGTGCTAGTGGTCCGCGGGCGGGGTTCTCTGGAAACACCATATATTTT. Translated, it gives CASGPRAGFSGNTIYF.

The chain joins TRBV9 to TRBJ1-3; D remains ambiguous. The CDR3 has 16 residues. Germline loops: CDR1 SGDLS, CDR2 YYNGEE. Deletions cut 4 bases from V and 4 bases from J, with 18 bases between. DNA for the CDR3: TGTGCCAGCAGCACCACTCGATTATCCCGGGGAAACACCATATATTTT. This codes for CASSTTRLSRGNTIYF. Looking up the rest from reference TRBV9 and TRBJ1-3 gives the full variable domain: DSGVTQTPKHLITATGQRVTLRCSPRSGDLSVYWYQQSLDQGLQFLIQYYNGEERAKGNILERFSAQQFPDLHSELNLSSLELGDSALYFCASSTTRLSRGNTIYFGEGSWLTVV.